This paragraph covers one TCR beta chain sequence. Its antigen is undetermined. The data originate from a study of OX40 agonist ivuxolimab in advanced cancers. Across the whole study: The study reported partial responses in three patients: one hepatocellular carcinoma, two cutaneous melanoma. Study outcomes and limitations: Mean expanded clone counts were higher in CD8+ than CD4+ T cells.

TCRdb's table, derived via immunoSEQ multiplex PCR, lists solely in-frame clones and lacks some. The table records approximately 87,000 clones, approximately 90% of them present only once. This sequence originates from an adult with an advanced solid tumor such as melanoma, head and neck, liver or kidney cancer. The sequences come from CD4+ or CD8+ T cells sorted from blood, collected in a trial of the OX40 agonist ivuxolimab.

The CDR3 bases are TGTGCCAGCTCACCACTCCAGACAGATACGCAGTATTTT. Its translation: CASSPLQTDTQYF. V gene TRBV18 combines with J gene TRBJ2-3; D remains ambiguous. This CDR3 comprises 13 residues. V lost 1 base, J lost 3 bases, and 5 bases lay in between. The germline CDR1 and CDR2 sequences are KGHSH and LQKENI.